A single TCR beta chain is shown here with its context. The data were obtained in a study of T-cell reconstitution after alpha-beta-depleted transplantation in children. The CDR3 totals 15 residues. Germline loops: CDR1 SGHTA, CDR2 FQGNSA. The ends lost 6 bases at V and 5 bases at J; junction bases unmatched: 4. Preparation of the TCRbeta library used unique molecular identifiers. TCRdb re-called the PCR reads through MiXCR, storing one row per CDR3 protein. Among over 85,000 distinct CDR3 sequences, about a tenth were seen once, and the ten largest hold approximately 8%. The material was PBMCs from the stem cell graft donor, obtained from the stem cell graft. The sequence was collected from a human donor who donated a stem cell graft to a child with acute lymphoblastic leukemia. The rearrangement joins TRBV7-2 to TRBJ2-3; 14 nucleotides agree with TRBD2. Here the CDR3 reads CASRRTSGGKDTQYF. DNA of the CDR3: TGTGCCAGCAGGCGGACTAGCGGGGGGAAAGATACGCAGTATTTT.